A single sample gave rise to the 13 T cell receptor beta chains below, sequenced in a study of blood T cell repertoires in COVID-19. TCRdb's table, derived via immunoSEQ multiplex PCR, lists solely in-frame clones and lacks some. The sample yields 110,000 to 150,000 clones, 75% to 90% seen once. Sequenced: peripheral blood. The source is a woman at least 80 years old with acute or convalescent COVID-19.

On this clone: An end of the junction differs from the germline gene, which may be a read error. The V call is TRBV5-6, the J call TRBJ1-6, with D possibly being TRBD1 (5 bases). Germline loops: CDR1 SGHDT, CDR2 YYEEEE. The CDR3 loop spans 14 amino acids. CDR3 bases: TGTGCCAGCAGGTTGGGACCCGGTCAGGGACCCCTCCACTTT. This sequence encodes CASRLGPGQGPLHF.

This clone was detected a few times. The CDR3 protein is CASSQLAFHEQYF. CDR3 nucleotide sequence: TGCGCCAGCAGCCAACTAGCGTTTCACGAGCAGTACTTC. The chain employs TRBV4-1 and TRBJ2-7; weak D call: TRBD2 (6 bases). The V and J ends lost 2 bases and 5 bases respectively, with 10 bases between them. This CDR3 is built from 13 residues. Per the germline V gene, CDR1 is MGHRA and CDR2 is YSYEKL.

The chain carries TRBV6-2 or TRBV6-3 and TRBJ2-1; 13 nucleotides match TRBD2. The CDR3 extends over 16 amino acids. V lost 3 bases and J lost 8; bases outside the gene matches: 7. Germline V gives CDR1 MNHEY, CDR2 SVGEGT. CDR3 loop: CASSYMTSGGLDEQFF. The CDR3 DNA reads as TGTGCCAGCAGTTATATGACTAGCGGGGGGTTGGATGAGCAGTTCTTC.

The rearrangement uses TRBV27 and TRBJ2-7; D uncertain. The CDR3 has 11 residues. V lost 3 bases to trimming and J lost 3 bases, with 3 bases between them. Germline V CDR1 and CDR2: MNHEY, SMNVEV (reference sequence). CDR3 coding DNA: TGTGCCAGCAGTTTCTTCTACGAGCAGTACTTC. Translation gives CASSFFYEQYF.

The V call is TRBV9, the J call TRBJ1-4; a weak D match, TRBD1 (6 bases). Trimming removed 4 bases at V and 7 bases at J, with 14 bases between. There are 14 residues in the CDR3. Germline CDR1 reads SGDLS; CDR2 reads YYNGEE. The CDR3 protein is CASSRQVQSEKLFF. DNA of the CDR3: TGTGCCAGCAGCCGACAGGTCCAAAGTGAAAAACTGTTTTTT.

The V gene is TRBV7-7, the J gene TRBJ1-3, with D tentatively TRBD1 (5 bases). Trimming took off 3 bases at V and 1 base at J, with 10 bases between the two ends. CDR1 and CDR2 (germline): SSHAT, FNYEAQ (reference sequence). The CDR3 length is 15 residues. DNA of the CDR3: TGTGCCAGCAGCTTGGGGCCAAATTCTGGAAACACCATATATTTT. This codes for CASSLGPNSGNTIYF.

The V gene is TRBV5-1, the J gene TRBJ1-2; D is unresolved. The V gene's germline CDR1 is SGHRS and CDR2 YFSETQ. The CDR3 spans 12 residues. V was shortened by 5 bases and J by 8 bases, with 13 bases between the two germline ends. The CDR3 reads CASRRSTEGYTF. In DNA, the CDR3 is TGCGCCAGCAGGAGGTCAACGGAGGGCTACACCTTC.

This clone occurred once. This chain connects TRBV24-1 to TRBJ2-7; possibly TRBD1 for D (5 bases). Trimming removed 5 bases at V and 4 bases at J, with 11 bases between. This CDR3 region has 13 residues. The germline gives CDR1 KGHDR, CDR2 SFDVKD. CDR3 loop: CATSGRVMYEQYF. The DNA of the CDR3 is TGTGCCACCAGTGGCAGGGTGATGTACGAGCAGTACTTC.

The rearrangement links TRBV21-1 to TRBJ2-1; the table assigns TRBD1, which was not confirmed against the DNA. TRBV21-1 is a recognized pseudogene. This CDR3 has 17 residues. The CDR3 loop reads CASSSDLGGNTYNEQFF. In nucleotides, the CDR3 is TGTGCCAGCAGCTCCGATCTAGGGGGAAACACCTACAATGAGCAGTTCTTC.

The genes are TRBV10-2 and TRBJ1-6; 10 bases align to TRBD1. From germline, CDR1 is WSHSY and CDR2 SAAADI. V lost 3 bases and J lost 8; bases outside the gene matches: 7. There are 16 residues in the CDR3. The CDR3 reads CASSEDRGLKYSPLHF. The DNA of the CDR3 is TGCGCCAGCAGTGAAGACAGGGGGCTTAAGTATTCACCCCTCCACTTT.

In DNA form, the CDR3 reads TGTGCCAGCAGTTTAGCGTCAACGGGTCACACCTTC. This gives the protein CASSLASTGHTF. The chain uses TRBV12-3 or TRBV12-4 and TRBJ1-2; D gene ambiguous. With 0 bases removed from V and 12 bases from J, the gap between germline ends came to 11 bases. The CDR3 is made up of 12 amino acids.

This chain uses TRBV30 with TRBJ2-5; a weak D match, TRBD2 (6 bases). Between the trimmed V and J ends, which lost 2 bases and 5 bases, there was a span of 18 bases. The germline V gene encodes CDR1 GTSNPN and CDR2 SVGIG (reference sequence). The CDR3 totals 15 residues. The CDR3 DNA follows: TGTGCCTGGAGTATGTGGGGGGTGAGCGGGGAGACCCAGTACTTC. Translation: CAWSMWGVSGETQYF. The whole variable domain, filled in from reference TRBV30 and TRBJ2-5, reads SQTIHQWPATLVQPVGSPLSLECTVEGTSNPNLYWYRQAAGRGLQLLFYSVGIGQISSEVPQNLSASRPQDRQFILSSKKLLLSDSGFYLCAWSMWGVSGETQYFGPGTRLLVL.

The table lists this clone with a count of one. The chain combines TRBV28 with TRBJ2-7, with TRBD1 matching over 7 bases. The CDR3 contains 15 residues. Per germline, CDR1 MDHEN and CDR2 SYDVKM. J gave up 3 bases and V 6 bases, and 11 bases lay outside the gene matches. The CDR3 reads CASRAPGTEYYEQYF. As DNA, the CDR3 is TGTGCCAGCAGAGCCCCCGGGACAGAGTACTACGAGCAGTACTTC.